This entry lists 29 T cell receptor beta chains sequenced from one sample in a study of T-cell reconstitution after alpha-beta-depleted transplantation in children. Construction of the TCRbeta library involved unique molecular identifiers. TCRdb re-analysed the PCR reads in MiXCR, keeping a single row per CDR3 protein. The sample comprises about 640,000 distinct CDR3 sequences, roughly 17% of which are singletons, and approximately 1.1% rests with the top ten. The material sequenced was PBMCs from the stem cell graft donor, taken from the stem cell graft. The receptors stem from a human donor who donated a stem cell graft to a child with acute myeloid leukemia.

This clonotype has just one count. This may come from a read error, since a much larger clone is one base off. The gene calls are TRBV6-1 and TRBJ2-7; D is unclear. The germline V and J ends were trimmed by 9 bases and 4 bases, with 13 bases remaining between them. The germline CDR1 and CDR2 sequences are MNHNS and SASEGT. The length of the CDR3 is 12 residues. CDR3 residues: CARRDTSYEQYF. The CDR3 region has the DNA TGTGCCAGAAGGGATACATCGTACGAGCAGTACTTC.

The sample holds many counts of this clonotype. The chain carries TRBV27 and TRBJ1-5, with 12 bases matching TRBD1. V shed 7 bases and J 5 bases; nucleotides not matched to a gene: 3. Germline V lookup: CDR1 MNHEY, CDR2 SMNVEV (reference sequence). This CDR3 is built from 14 residues. CDR3 DNA sequence: TGTGCCAGCACCGGGACAGGGGGCGATCAGCCCCAGCATTTT. It specifies CASTGTGGDQPQHF.

This clonotype was counted many times. This sequence joins TRBV9 and TRBJ1-1; 9 nucleotides agree with TRBD1. V shed 4 bases and J 1 base; nucleotides not matched to a gene: 11. The CDR3 totals 17 residues. Germline CDR1 reads SGDLS; CDR2 reads YYNGEE. The CDR3 region is CASSPSGTGLRNTEAFF. DNA of the CDR3: TGTGCCAGCAGCCCTTCCGGGACAGGGTTACGGAACACTGAAGCTTTCTTT.

This clonotype was observed at least ten times. The CDR3 spells CSAATGRNTGELFF. In DNA, the CDR3 is TGCAGTGCCGCGACAGGGAGGAACACCGGGGAGCTGTTTTTT. V is TRBV20-1 and J is TRBJ2-2; 7 nucleotides line up with TRBD1. The CDR3 has 14 amino acids. CDR1 and CDR2 from the germline V gene are DFQATT and SNEGSKA (reference sequence). V lost 6 bases and J lost 1; bases outside the gene matches: 5.

This clonotype was counted many times. This sequence joins TRBV12-3 or TRBV12-4 and TRBJ1-2; no clear D gene. CDR3 length: 13 residues. V shed 5 bases and J shed 0 bases, with 7 bases lying between them. The CDR3 protein is CASSTASNYGYTF. The CDR3 coding sequence is TGTGCCAGCAGTACAGCTTCTAACTATGGCTACACCTTC.

The chain links TRBV20-1 to TRBJ2-1; 15 bases are a match to TRBD2. In germline, CDR1 is DFQATT, CDR2 SNEGSKA (reference sequence). With V trimmed by 6 bases and J by 2 bases, 14 bases remained unmatched. The CDR3 has 19 amino acids. CDR3 coding DNA: TGCAGTGCCCTCCCGGGACTAGCGGGGGGTCCTTTTGCCTACAATGAGCAGTTCTTC. Protein: CSALPGLAGGPFAYNEQFF.

This clonotype appeared many times. V and J are TRBV29-1 and TRBJ2-7; 10 nucleotides match TRBD2. With V trimmed by 4 bases and J by 5 bases, 8 bases remained unmatched. The CDR3 runs 14 residues. Germline CDR1 and CDR2: SQVTM and ANQGSEA. The CDR3 DNA reads as TGCAGCGTTGTTATTAGCGGGGGGTTCAACGAGCAGTACTTC. It translates to CSVVISGGFNEQYF.

This clonotype was seen repeatedly, ten times or more. The chain is built from TRBV20-1 and TRBJ2-3; 9 positions match TRBD2. Trimming took 5 bases from V and 6 from J; bases not matched to a gene: 6. The CDR3 is made up of 13 amino acids. Looked up from germline, CDR1 is DFQATT and CDR2 is SNEGSKA (reference sequence). This CDR3 reads CSAAGTSLDTQYF. CDR3 nucleotide sequence: TGCAGTGCTGCCGGGACTAGCCTGGATACGCAGTATTTT.

This clonotype was seen a few times. The rearrangement joins TRBV7-3 to TRBJ2-1; weak D call: TRBD1 (6 bases). V lost 5 bases, J lost 2 bases, and 13 bases lay in between. Germline values: CDR1 SGHTA, CDR2 FQGTGA. The CDR3 spans 15 residues. The CDR3 protein is CASSLTGSPYNEQFF. The CDR3 region has the DNA TGTGCCAGCAGCCTTACAGGGTCCCCCTACAATGAGCAGTTCTTC. The complete variable domain, with remaining parts taken from reference TRBV7-3 and TRBJ2-1, reads GAGVSQTPSNKVTEKGKYVELRCDPISGHTALYWYRQSLGQGPEFLIYFQGTGAADDSGLPNDRFFAVRPEGSVSTLKIQRTERGDSAVYLCASSLTGSPYNEQFFGPGTRLTVL.

There are a few counts of this clonotype. The chain employs TRBV7-2 and TRBJ1-5; D uncertain. This CDR3 contains 13 residues. With 2 bases removed from V and 9 bases from J, the gap between germline ends came to 11 bases. Germline CDR1 reads SGHTA; CDR2 reads FQGNSA. The CDR3 region is CASSLSQSWPQHF. The DNA of the CDR3 is TGTGCCAGCAGCTTATCCCAGTCTTGGCCCCAGCATTTT.

This clonotype was seen many times. The CDR3 spells CSRLAGQDTQYF. In nucleotides, the CDR3 is TGCAGCCGGCTAGCGGGGCAAGATACGCAGTATTTT. The rearrangement uses TRBV20-1 and TRBJ2-3; 9 bases agree with TRBD2. Germline V gene data show CDR1 as DFQATT and CDR2 as SNEGSKA (reference sequence). There are 12 residues in the CDR3.

This clonotype was seen a few times. The chain uses TRBV20-1 and TRBJ1-5; a possible D gene is TRBD1 (6 bases). Germline V gene lookup returns CDR1 DFQATT and CDR2 SNEGSKA (reference sequence). V lost 6 bases, J lost 2 bases, and 17 bases lay in between. This CDR3 has 15 residues. As DNA, the CDR3 is TGCAGTGCCTCCAGGGGAATAGTAGGCAATCAGCCCCAGCATTTT. It is translated as CSASRGIVGNQPQHF.

Ten or more counts support this clonotype. The V call is TRBV20-1, the J call TRBJ1-5; no clear D. Germline V lookup: CDR1 DFQATT, CDR2 SNEGSKA (reference sequence). The germline V and J ends were trimmed by 3 bases and 4 bases, with 19 bases remaining between them. There are 16 residues in the CDR3. The CDR3 here is CSARPWAPETNQPQHF. The DNA for the CDR3 is TGCAGTGCTAGGCCCTGGGCGCCAGAAACTAATCAGCCCCAGCATTTT.

This clonotype was detected a few times. The chain recombines TRBV7-2 with TRBJ2-7; 10 bases line up with TRBD1. In germline, CDR1 is SGHTA, CDR2 FQGNSA. This CDR3 has 14 amino acids. The V segment lost 5 bases and the J segment 5 bases; nucleotides outside the gene matches: 6. For the CDR3, the DNA is TGTGCCAGCAGCCCCAGACAGGGGGCCGACGAGCAGTACTTC. Its translation: CASSPRQGADEQYF.

This clonotype occurred a few times. This chain links TRBV20-1 with TRBJ2-1; D not resolved. The CDR3 sequence is 15 residues long. Germline V gene data show CDR1 as DFQATT and CDR2 as SNEGSKA (reference sequence). V lost 0 bases to trimming and J lost 3 bases, with 12 bases between them. The CDR3 nucleotides read TGCAGTGCTAGAGATCCTTGGGCAGGCTACAATGAGCAGTTCTTC. Residues: CSARDPWAGYNEQFF.

The chain has TRBV5-6 and TRBJ1-6; D is unclear. The CDR3 length is 16 residues. The germline gives CDR1 SGHDT, CDR2 YYEEEE. Trimming shortened V by 1 base and J by 3 bases, and 11 bases separated the two germline ends. CDR3 sequence reads: CASSLFVGSYNSPLHF. CDR3 nucleotides: TGTGCCAGCAGCTTGTTCGTAGGGAGCTATAATTCACCCCTCCACTTT.

The J gene is TRBJ1-1, the V gene TRBV5-1; no reliable D call. This CDR3 spans 14 amino acids. Germline lookup yields CDR1 SGHRS and CDR2 YFSETQ. V shed 0 bases and J shed 6 bases, with 12 bases lying between them. CDR3 DNA sequence: TGCGCCAGCAGCTTGGATCCGGGCTACCCTGAAGCTTTCTTT. Translation gives CASSLDPGYPEAFF.

The V call is TRBV7-9, the J call TRBJ2-3; D may be TRBD2 (6 bases). The germline gives CDR1 SEHNR, CDR2 FQNEAQ (reference sequence). This CDR3 contains 14 residues. The V gene lost 2 bases and the J gene lost 4 bases, with 10 bases spanning the gap. This CDR3 is CASSLRGSPDTQYF. DNA of the CDR3: TGTGCCAGCAGCTTACGGGGGAGTCCAGATACGCAGTATTTT.

This clonotype was seen at least ten times. J is TRBJ1-3 and V is TRBV28; TRBD1 matches at 8 bases. The germline V gene encodes CDR1 MDHEN and CDR2 SYDVKM. The CDR3 extends over 14 amino acids. V trimming: 9 bases; J trimming: 3 bases; junction bases outside the gene matches: 7. CDR3 sequence reads: CASFTGGDGNTIYF. DNA for the CDR3: TGTGCCAGTTTTACAGGGGGTGATGGAAACACCATATATTTT. Full variable domain (missing parts from reference TRBV28 and TRBJ1-3): DVKVTQSSRYLVKRTGEKVFLECVQDMDHENMFWYRQDPGLGLRLIYFSYDVKMKEKGDIPEGYSVSREKKERFSLILESASTNQTSMYLCASFTGGDGNTIYFGEGSWLTVV.

This rearrangement joins TRBV7-9 to TRBJ1-2; 7 bases match TRBD1. Germline trimming cut 4 bases from V and 7 bases from J; bases unmatched to any gene: 12. This CDR3 is built from 15 residues. Germline CDR1 reads SEHNR; CDR2 reads FQNEAQ (reference sequence). In DNA form, the CDR3 reads TGTGCCAGCAGCTCAAATACCGGGACAGCGATTGGCTACACCTTC. As protein: CASSSNTGTAIGYTF.

Ten or more counts support this clonotype. V gene TRBV6-5 combines with J gene TRBJ2-1; D unclear. The germline V and J ends were trimmed by 0 bases and 10 bases, with 4 bases remaining between them. Germline CDR1 is MNHEY and CDR2 is SVGAGI. This CDR3 contains 11 residues. The CDR3 loop is CASSYSWEQFF. CDR3 nucleotides: TGTGCCAGCAGTTACTCGTGGGAGCAGTTCTTC.

A remark on this clonotype: A much larger clone differs by one base, so this may be a read error. The genes are TRBV7-2 and TRBJ1-4; D is undetermined. Germline CDR1 and CDR2: SGHTA and FQGNSA. This CDR3 is built from 15 residues. The CDR3 DNA is TGTGCCAGCAGCTTAACGGAAGCTCGGGCTGAAAAACTGCTTTTT. It specifies CASSLTEARAEKLLF. The entire variable domain, with the rest obtained from reference TRBV7-2 and TRBJ1-4, is as follows: GAGVSQSPSNKVTEKGKDVELRCDPISGHTALYWYRQSLGQGLEFLIYFQGNSAPDKSGLPSDRFSAERTGGSVSTLTIQRTQQEDSAVYLCASSLTEARAEKLLFGSGTQLSVL.

Many counts were recorded for this clonotype. The chain couples TRBV20-1 to TRBJ2-3, with a weak D call TRBD1 (5 bases). Trimming left V 7 bases short and J 6 bases short, with 14 bases between. CDR3 length: 12 amino acids. CDR1 and CDR2 (germline): DFQATT, SNEGSKA (reference sequence). For the CDR3, the DNA is TGCAGTGTAAAAGGGGTCGGGGATACGCAGTATTTT. Its translation: CSVKGVGDTQYF.

This clonotype was observed at least ten times. The V and J genes are TRBV20-1 and TRBJ2-1, with a possible D match to TRBD2 (5 bases). From germline, CDR1 is DFQATT and CDR2 SNEGSKA (reference sequence). This CDR3 region has 12 residues. The DNA of the CDR3 is TGCAGCCCCGAGAGGGTACACAATGAGCAGTTCTTC. Its translation: CSPERVHNEQFF.

This clonotype was recorded a few times. The chain combines TRBV7-9 with TRBJ2-5; TRBD1 is a possible D gene (6 bases). The V end lost 2 bases, the J end lost 4 bases, and 14 bases lay between the germline ends. This CDR3 contains 15 residues. In germline, CDR1 is SEHNR, CDR2 FQNEAQ (reference sequence). The CDR3, as DNA: TGTGCCAGCAGCTTAAACTCAGGGGCTCGAGAGACCCAGTACTTC. Translation: CASSLNSGARETQYF.

Notes on this clonotype: A much larger clonotype is one base distant, so this may be a read error. V gene TRBV7-2 combines with J gene TRBJ2-7, with TRBD2 matching over 7 bases. Trimming cost V 6 bases and J 1 base; bases outside gene matches: 3. CDR1 and CDR2 from the germline V gene are SGHTA and FQGNSA. There are 13 residues in the CDR3. CDR3 nucleotide sequence: TGTGCCAGCAGGGGAGGGCGGTCCTACGAGCAGTACTTC. Translated: CASRGGRSYEQYF.

The chain recombines TRBV7-8 with TRBJ2-1; TRBD2 agrees at 7 bases. CDR1 is SGHVS and CDR2 is FQNEAQ in the germline V gene. Trimming took 5 bases from V and 5 from J; bases not matched to a gene: 15. CDR3 length: 17 residues. The CDR3 sequence: CASSPTSENPFNNEQFF. Written as DNA, the CDR3 is TGTGCCAGCAGCCCCACTAGCGAGAATCCATTCAACAATGAGCAGTTCTTC.

Many counts were recorded for this clonotype. The rearrangement joins TRBV20-1 to TRBJ2-5, with D uncertain. The germline V gene has CDR1 DFQATT and CDR2 SNEGSKA (reference sequence). The germline V and J ends were trimmed by 6 bases and 1 base, with 18 bases remaining between them. This CDR3 spans 15 amino acids. DNA for the CDR3: TGCAGTGCCTTCGATCTACGGATCAGCCAAGAGACCCAGTACTTC. It yields the protein CSAFDLRISQETQYF.

This clonotype came up many times. The chain combines TRBV12-3 or TRBV12-4 with TRBJ2-1, with D perhaps matching TRBD1 (6 bases). V lost 6 bases and J lost 5, with 11 bases in between. The CDR3 is 13 residues long. Here the CDR3 reads CASSPGTHNEQFF. In DNA, the CDR3 is TGTGCCAGCAGCCCCGGGACACACAATGAGCAGTTCTTC.